Following are 14 T cell receptor beta chains from one sample sequenced in a study of lymphopenia after photon versus proton radiotherapy (dated by TCRdb to about 2019). Library creation used the immunoSEQ multiplex PCR assay. What TCRdb holds here is the immuneACCESS table cut down to in-frame rearrangements. Part of the clones is not present; checked against another copy, under half of the missing clones reflect an unresolved V gene, and the others are unexplained. The sample table shows about 40,000 clones, and approximately 80% are seen once. Over 20% of the sample is in the top ten clones. The sample in question was peripheral blood, obtained from a patient treated with proton-based radiotherapy. The receptors come from a woman in her seventies with pancreatic cancer.

The J gene is TRBJ1-5, the V gene TRBV7-2; D is perhaps TRBD1 (5 bases). Germline V lookup: CDR1 SGHTA, CDR2 FQGNSA. This CDR3 has 15 amino acids. Trimming left V 2 bases short and J 1 base short, with 9 bases between. In DNA form, the CDR3 reads TGTGCCAGCAGCTTAAGACGGGGGAGCAATCAGCCCCAGCATTTT. Translated: CASSLRRGSNQPQHF.

The chain has TRBV7-8 and TRBJ2-7; 7 bases match TRBD1. Germline-derived CDR1 and CDR2 are SGHVS and FQNEAQ. The CDR3 runs to 14 residues. Germline trimming cut 1 base from V and 4 bases from J; bases unmatched to any gene: 4. The CDR3 loop is CASSLGDSEYEQYF. The CDR3 DNA follows: TGTGCCAGCAGCTTAGGGGACAGTGAATACGAGCAGTACTTC.

The rearrangement links TRBV4-3 to TRBJ2-5, with a tentative D call TRBD1 (5 bases). The CDR3 sequence is 17 residues long. Deletions cut 0 bases from V and 1 base from J, with 15 bases between. Germline CDR1 reads LGHNA; CDR2 reads YSLEER. DNA for the CDR3: TGCGCCAGCAGCCAAGACGCCCCGTGGGGCCTCCAAGAGACCCAGTACTTC. Protein product: CASSQDAPWGLQETQYF.

This clone was recorded a few times. This chain joins TRBV28 and TRBJ2-7; D unresolved. This CDR3 region has 12 residues. Germline CDR1 reads MDHEN; CDR2 reads SYDVKM. V lost 2 bases, J lost 6 bases, and 8 bases lay in between. The CDR3 sequence is CASSLVSGEQYF. The CDR3 DNA is TGTGCCAGCAGTTTAGTATCTGGCGAGCAGTACTTC. The entire variable domain, with the rest obtained from reference TRBV28 and TRBJ2-7, is as follows: DVKVTQSSRYLVKRTGEKVFLECVQDMDHENMFWYRQDPGLGLRLIYFSYDVKMKEKGDIPEGYSVSREKKERFSLILESASTNQTSMYLCASSLVSGEQYFGPGTRLTVT.

This chain joins TRBV19 and TRBJ2-7; TRBD1 agrees at 9 bases. V shed 7 bases and J 3 bases; nucleotides not matched to a gene: 7. The germline gives CDR1 LNHDA, CDR2 SQIVND (reference sequence). The CDR3 covers 14 residues. The CDR3 region is CASTRDREGYEQYF. DNA of the CDR3: TGTGCCAGTACCCGGGACAGGGAAGGCTACGAGCAGTACTTC.

The V and J genes are TRBV11-3 and TRBJ2-5; D could derive from TRBD1 or TRBD2 (5 bases each). The CDR3 sequence is 16 residues long. Trimming stripped 1 base from V and 5 bases from J, with 17 bases between. Germline CDR1 is SGHNT and CDR2 is YENEEA. This CDR3 reads CASSLALSGPGETQYF. As DNA, the CDR3 is TGTGCCAGCAGCTTAGCTTTGTCGGGACCAGGGGAGACCCAGTACTTC.

V gene TRBV7-2 combines with J gene TRBJ2-6; no clear D gene. From germline, CDR1 is SGHTA and CDR2 FQGNSA. This CDR3 has 18 amino acids. V was trimmed by 5 bases and J by 0 bases, leaving 17 bases between them. This chain's CDR3 is CASSPSVSVSSGANVLTF. CDR3 DNA: TGTGCCAGCAGCCCCAGCGTAAGTGTTTCCTCTGGGGCCAACGTCCTGACTTTC.

The genes are TRBV6-1 and TRBJ1-1, with a weak D call TRBD1 (5 bases). The CDR3 sequence is 12 residues long. V was shortened by 6 bases and J by 4 bases, with 9 bases between the two germline ends. The germline V gene encodes CDR1 MNHNS and CDR2 SASEGT. The CDR3 protein is CASRGEGTEAFF. The DNA of the CDR3 is TGTGCCAGCAGGGGGGAGGGCACTGAAGCTTTCTTT.

The sample holds one count of this clone. V and J are TRBV27 and TRBJ2-1; 13 bases align to TRBD2. V gave up 4 bases and J gave up 6 bases; unmatched junction bases: 9. Germline CDR1 MNHEY, CDR2 SMNVEV (reference sequence). The CDR3 has 17 residues. CDR3 DNA sequence: TGTGCCAGCAGTTCGCGACTAGCGGGAGGTGGTGGCAATGAGCAGTTCTTC. Protein: CASSSRLAGGGGNEQFF.

The chain combines TRBV19 with TRBJ1-1; D remains ambiguous. V lost 3 bases to trimming and J lost 2 bases, with 7 bases between them. The V gene's germline CDR1 is LNHDA and CDR2 SQIVND (reference sequence). This CDR3 has 13 amino acids. The chain's CDR3 is CASSMTTNTEAFF. The CDR3 DNA reads TGTGCCAGTAGTATGACAACTAACACTGAAGCTTTCTTT.

This clone appeared a single time. The chain employs TRBV4-2 and TRBJ2-1, with 13 positions matching TRBD2. V lost 3 bases to trimming and J lost 10 bases; unmatched junction nucleotides: 9. The CDR3 length is 16 residues. Germline V lookup: CDR1 LGHNA, CDR2 YNFKEQ. CDR3 sequence reads: CASSQYTSGRAPEQFF. The DNA of the CDR3 is TGTGCCAGCAGCCAGTATACTAGCGGGAGGGCCCCCGAGCAGTTCTTC.

The chain is built from TRBV29-1 and TRBJ1-2, with a tentative D call TRBD1 (6 bases). This CDR3 spans 13 amino acids. V was cut by 7 bases and J by 0 bases, with 12 bases left in between. The germline CDR1 and CDR2 sequences are SQVTM and ANQGSEA. DNA for the CDR3: TGCAGCGCCGGGGGGGCGGCTAACTATGGCTACACCTTC. Protein product: CSAGGAANYGYTF.

This clone was picked up a small number of times. This sequence joins TRBV5-6 and TRBJ2-2, with D unclear. Per the germline V gene, CDR1 is SGHDT and CDR2 is YYEEEE. This CDR3 region has 12 residues. V lost 6 bases and J lost 7, with 10 bases in between. The DNA for the CDR3 is TGTGCCAGCATTAGGGCCGGCGGGGAGCTGTTTTTT. The encoded protein is CASIRAGGELFF.

The V call is TRBV19, the J call TRBJ2-3, with 7 bases matching TRBD2. Germline V lookup: CDR1 LNHDA, CDR2 SQIVND (reference sequence). V trimming: 3 bases; J trimming: 0 bases; junction bases outside the gene matches: 3. This CDR3 spans 15 amino acids. The DNA for the CDR3 is TGTGCCAGTAGTATGAGCGGGACTAGCACAGATACGCAGTATTTT. Its protein product is CASSMSGTSTDTQYF. The variable domain in full, with the rest retrieved from reference TRBV19 and TRBJ2-3, is DGGITQSPKYLFRKEGQNVTLSCEQNLNHDAMYWYRQDPGQGLRLIYYSQIVNDFQKGDIAEGYSVSREKKESFPLTVTSAQKNPTAFYLCASSMSGTSTDTQYFGPGTRLTVL.